Listed here are 26 T cell receptor beta chains from one sample, sequenced in a study of T cell repertoires in cytomegalovirus infection. TCRdb re-called the reads through MiXCR, storing one row per CDR3 protein. The data contain around 550,000 distinct CDR3 sequences, around a quarter of them singletons. Source material: PBMCs. All receptors come from a human donor in good health (CMV status not recorded). Some clones in this sample may be carry-over from other donors' samples.

This chain connects TRBV14 to TRBJ1-6; possible D gene TRBD1, 5 bases. The V end lost 1 base, the J end lost 0 bases, and 16 bases lay between the germline ends. Looked up from germline, CDR1 is SGHDN and CDR2 is FVKESK. CDR3 length: 19 residues. The CDR3 region has the DNA TGTGCCAGCAGCCAAGTGAGCAGTGTCCAGGGCTCCTATAATTCACCCCTCCACTTT. Translated: CASSQVSSVQGSYNSPLHF.

This clonotype was detected ten times or more. The V and J genes are TRBV7-9 and TRBJ2-3; a weak D match, TRBD2 (5 bases). V lost 8 bases and J lost 3, with 18 bases in between. This CDR3 contains 15 residues. The germline gives CDR1 SEHNR, CDR2 FQNEAQ (reference sequence). The chain's CDR3 is CASGLPRAGTDTQYF. CDR3 bases: TGTGCCAGCGGGCTCCCGAGGGCCGGGACAGATACGCAGTATTTT.

Regarding this clonotype: The junction shows a germline mismatch at one end, possibly a read error. V usage is TRBV28 and J usage is TRBJ2-7; no reliable D call. Germline values: CDR1 MDHEN, CDR2 SYDVKM. CDR3 length equals 13 residues. DNA for the CDR3: TGTGCCAGGAGTTTATCAGTCGCCTACGAGCAGTACTTC. It translates to CARSLSVAYEQYF.

This clonotype was detected only once. The chain joins TRBV28 to TRBJ1-1, with a tentative D call TRBD1 (5 bases). CDR1 and CDR2 (germline): MDHEN, SYDVKM. Trimming took 6 bases from V and 4 from J, leaving 21 bases between them. The CDR3 runs to 16 residues. The CDR3 loop is CASSSLRDPVITEAFF. CDR3 nucleotides: TGTGCCAGCAGCTCCCTTCGGGACCCGGTAATCACTGAAGCTTTCTTT.

The chain couples TRBV7-8 to TRBJ2-7; D gene unclear. Per the germline V gene, CDR1 is SGHVS and CDR2 is FQNEAQ. The CDR3 sequence is 13 residues long. V was shortened by 2 bases and J by 7 bases, with 12 bases between the two germline ends. Here the CDR3 reads CASSLSRFPEQYF. The CDR3 DNA sequence: TGTGCCAGCAGCTTATCTCGGTTTCCGGAGCAGTACTTC.

This chain joins TRBV5-1 and TRBJ1-1, with D perhaps matching TRBD1 (5 bases). The CDR3 covers 13 residues. Per germline, CDR1 SGHRS and CDR2 YFSETQ. V was clipped by 3 bases and J by 4 bases, with 10 bases between them. The chain's CDR3 is CASSYQGSTEAFF. CDR3 in DNA: TGCGCCAGCAGCTATCAGGGCTCCACTGAAGCTTTCTTT.

This clonotype was observed at least ten times. This chain joins TRBV7-2 and TRBJ1-2; perhaps TRBD1 as D (6 bases). Trimming shortened V by 7 bases and J by 2 bases, and 17 bases separated the two germline ends. CDR3 length equals 15 residues. Germline V gene sequence: CDR1 SGHTA, CDR2 FQGNSA. The CDR3 region is CASIPLGQGNYGYTF. CDR3 sequence (DNA): TGTGCCAGCATCCCCCTCGGGCAGGGGAACTATGGCTACACCTTC.

The chain couples TRBV10-3 to TRBJ2-7; D gene uncertain. Germline loops: CDR1 ENHRY, CDR2 SYGVKD. Between the trimmed V and J ends, which lost 6 bases and 9 bases, there was a span of 15 bases. This CDR3 region has 12 residues. The CDR3 nucleotides read TGTGCCATCAGCATTGACGCCGCGGTGCAGTACTTC. This gives the protein CAISIDAAVQYF.

This clonotype was observed a few times. V gene TRBV6-6 combines with J gene TRBJ2-5; 7 bases fit TRBD2. There are 16 residues in the CDR3. CDR1 is MNHNY, CDR2 SVGAGI, per germline (reference sequence). Trimming removed 5 bases from V and 2 bases from J; junction bases left unmatched: 11. The CDR3 nucleotides are TGTGCCAGCAGTCCCCTCGGTAGGCGGGAGCAAGAGACCCAGTACTTC. As protein: CASSPLGRREQETQYF.

The genes are TRBV9 and TRBJ2-1; D is unresolved. Trimming took off 0 bases at V and 10 bases at J, with 5 bases between the two ends. The germline V gene encodes CDR1 SGDLS and CDR2 YYNGEE. The CDR3 sequence is 11 residues long. Here the CDR3 reads CASSVGGEQFF. CDR3 bases: TGTGCCAGCAGCGTAGGGGGAGAGCAGTTCTTC.

This sequence joins TRBV12-3 or TRBV12-4 and TRBJ2-6; D is unresolved. CDR3 length: 14 amino acids. The V gene lost 6 bases and the J gene lost 3 bases, with 9 bases spanning the gap. CDR3 sequence (DNA): TGTGCCAGCAGCCCAATTTTTGGGGCCAACGTCCTGACTTTC. It yields the protein CASSPIFGANVLTF.

The chain couples TRBV7-8 to TRBJ2-4; possibly TRBD1 for D (5 bases). This CDR3 region has 14 residues. CDR1 and CDR2 from the germline V gene are SGHVS and FQNEAQ. V was cut by 5 bases and J by 9 bases, with 17 bases left in between. The CDR3: CASSSRVSRGIQYF. DNA for the CDR3: TGTGCCAGCAGCAGTCGGGTTTCAAGGGGCATTCAGTACTTC.

The chain uses TRBV28 and TRBJ1-5; D not resolved. This CDR3 comprises 15 residues. Germline V gene data show CDR1 as MDHEN and CDR2 as SYDVKM. Deletions cut 7 bases from V and 8 bases from J, with 21 bases between. The CDR3 sequence is CASIISGALNKPQHF. CDR3 nucleotide sequence: TGTGCCAGCATAATCTCAGGTGCTCTTAATAAGCCCCAGCATTTT.

This rearrangement joins TRBV2 to TRBJ1-2, with D possibly being TRBD1 (5 bases). CDR3 length equals 13 residues. The V end was cut by 5 bases, the J end by 2 bases, with 9 bases between. Germline loops: CDR1 SNHLY, CDR2 FYNNEI. The DNA of the CDR3 is TGTGCCAGCAGTATCCGGGACAACTATGGCTACACCTTC. Residues: CASSIRDNYGYTF.

This clonotype appeared many times. This sequence joins TRBV7-8 and TRBJ1-5; D not resolved. The germline V and J ends were trimmed by 1 base and 0 bases, with 7 bases remaining between them. Germline assignment: CDR1 SGHVS and CDR2 FQNEAQ. CDR3 length equals 15 residues. DNA of the CDR3: TGTGCCAGCAGCTTAGGACCAGATAGCAATCAGCCCCAGCATTTT. This encodes CASSLGPDSNQPQHF.

The chain couples TRBV7-2 to TRBJ1-5, with D perhaps being TRBD1 or TRBD2 (5 bases each). The end of the DNA aligns better with TRBJ2-3, so the J call may be wrong. CDR1 and CDR2 (germline): SGHTA, FQGNSA. CDR3 size: 13 residues. As DNA, the CDR3 is TGTGCCAGCAGCATGGGACCTATTCAGCCCCAGTATTTT. Its protein is CASSMGPIQPQYF.

The sample holds many counts of this clonotype. This chain connects TRBV29-1 to TRBJ1-2, with D perhaps matching TRBD1 (5 bases). The germline V gene encodes CDR1 SQVTM and CDR2 ANQGSEA. This CDR3 is 13 amino acids long. CDR3 protein: CNSGWIWEYGYTF. CDR3 coding DNA: TGCAACTCAGGGTGGATTTGGGAATATGGCTACACCTTC.

This clonotype was counted only a few times. The gene calls are TRBV7-2 and TRBJ1-6; TRBD1 might be the D (5 bases). Trimming removed 3 bases at V and 8 bases at J, with 11 bases between. The CDR3 consists of 14 residues. Germline CDR1 and CDR2: SGHTA and FQGNSA. CDR3 residues: CASSFDNRHSPLHF. The CDR3 nucleotides read TGTGCCAGCAGCTTTGATAACAGGCATTCACCCCTCCACTTT.

This clonotype came up many times. The chain combines TRBV7-2 with TRBJ2-1, with a possible D match to TRBD1 (5 bases). The V end was cut by 3 bases, the J end by 5 bases, with 14 bases between. Germline CDR1 is SGHTA and CDR2 is FQGNSA. The CDR3 covers 15 residues. CDR3 sequence reads: CASSFLQATDNEQFF. The CDR3 DNA is TGTGCCAGCAGCTTTTTACAGGCTACGGACAATGAGCAGTTCTTC.

This clonotype occurred many times. The chain links TRBV5-1 to TRBJ2-7, with TRBD2 identical over 9 bases. V shed 1 base, J shed 4 bases, and the junction held 6 bases outside the gene matches. Germline V CDR1 and CDR2: SGHRS, YFSETQ. The CDR3 covers 15 residues. CDR3 DNA: TGCGCCAGCAGCTTGACGGCGGGAGGGCCATACGAGCAGTACGTC. Residues: CASSLTAGGPYEQYV.

V is TRBV20-1 and J is TRBJ1-5; 7 nucleotides align to TRBD1. The germline gives CDR1 DFQATT, CDR2 SNEGSKA (reference sequence). With V trimmed by 6 bases and J by 1 base, 9 bases remained unmatched. The CDR3 has 15 amino acids. The CDR3 loop reads CSAGRGLWSNQPQHF. The CDR3, as DNA: TGCAGTGCCGGGAGGGGGCTATGGAGCAATCAGCCCCAGCATTTT.

The chain has TRBV5-1 and TRBJ1-1; possible D gene TRBD1, 5 bases. CDR1 and CDR2 from the germline V gene are SGHRS and YFSETQ. This CDR3 comprises 15 residues. Between the trimmed V and J ends, which lost 6 bases and 1 base, there was a span of 16 bases. The CDR3 DNA follows: TGCGCCAGCAAACTCCCGGGACGGAGGAACACTGAAGCTTTCTTT. It is translated as CASKLPGRRNTEAFF.

This rearrangement joins TRBV19 to TRBJ1-5; D ambiguous. Germline lookup yields CDR1 LNHDA and CDR2 SQIVND (reference sequence). CDR3 length: 16 residues. V lost 0 bases and J lost 4, with 13 bases in between. The CDR3 is CASSIEGGVRNQPQHF. CDR3 DNA sequence: TGTGCCAGTAGTATAGAAGGCGGGGTAAGGAATCAGCCCCAGCATTTT.

This clonotype has a handful of counts. This chain links TRBV6-6 with TRBJ2-7; 12 bases are a match to TRBD2. The CDR3 runs to 16 residues. Per germline, CDR1 MNHNY and CDR2 SVGAGI (reference sequence). After removal of 7 bases from V and 6 bases from J, the junction contained 13 bases not matched to a gene. CDR3 bases: TGTGCCAGCACCAGATCGTCGCTAGCGGGAGGGCCCGAGCAGTACTTC. Protein: CASTRSSLAGGPEQYF.

The rearrangement links TRBV5-1 to TRBJ2-7; D not certain. The V end was cut by 4 bases, the J end by 4 bases, with 12 bases between. From germline, CDR1 is SGHRS and CDR2 YFSETQ. The CDR3 totals 13 residues. The CDR3 spells CASSTQPSYEQYF. The CDR3 nucleotides are TGCGCCAGCAGCACCCAACCGTCGTACGAGCAGTACTTC.

This clonotype occurred a few times. The chain is built from TRBV14 and TRBJ2-3; TRBD2 matches at 9 bases. The CDR3 spans 15 residues. Germline trimming cut 1 base from V and 3 bases from J; bases unmatched to any gene: 2. CDR1 SGHDN and CDR2 FVKESK come from the germline V gene. The CDR3 region has the DNA TGTGCCAGCAGCCAAGTCCTAGCGGGGACAGATACGCAGTATTTT. This gives the protein CASSQVLAGTDTQYF.